This TCR beta chain stems from a study of cytomegalovirus exposure and HLA in healthy donors. J gave up 2 bases and V 5 bases, and 14 bases lay outside the gene matches. Germline V gene data show CDR1 as SGHTA and CDR2 as FQGTGA. The CDR3 is 18 residues long. Primers: 60 Vbeta forward and 13 Jbeta reverse. Data came from immunoSEQ multiplex PCR; TCRdb stores just in-frame clones and leaves some out. Of under 200,000 clones in the sample, around 75% were seen once. The TCR originated in a human donor in good health. Sequencing input: PBMCs. This chain uses TRBV7-3 with TRBJ2-2; 7 bases fit TRBD2. The CDR3 coding sequence is TGTGCCAGCAGCCCCGTCAATACGGGGGGACCAAACACCGGGGAGCTGTTTTTT. Protein: CASSPVNTGGPNTGELFF.